A single sample gave rise to the 17 T cell receptor beta chains below, sequenced in a study of T-cell memory formation after mild COVID-19. In TCRdb, the 5' RACE reads were re-called with MiXCR into one record per CDR3 protein. The sample has hundreds of thousands of distinct CDR3 sequences, roughly a quarter seen once. Sequenced material: PBMCs or a T cell subset sorted from them (not recorded which). The receptors shown here come from an adult woman who had mild COVID-19 (a few samples of this study predate the infection). Cell type and time point are not known.

This clonotype occurred many times. The chain recombines TRBV4-2 with TRBJ2-4, with TRBD2 matching 9 bases. The junction had 12 bases not matched to a gene; V was cut back by 4 bases and J by 8 bases. The CDR3 loop spans 16 amino acids. CDR1 and CDR2 (germline): LGHNA, YNFKEQ. CDR3 residues: CASSPSYSGSTDIQYF. CDR3 DNA: TGTGCCAGCAGCCCATCCTATAGCGGGAGTACGGACATTCAGTACTTC.

This clonotype occurred a few times. The chain couples TRBV7-9 to TRBJ1-2; D possibly corresponds to TRBD1 (5 bases). From germline, CDR1 is SEHNR and CDR2 FQNEAQ (reference sequence). This CDR3 region has 15 residues. The V gene lost 0 bases and the J gene lost 5 bases, with 13 bases spanning the gap. This chain's CDR3 is CASSLAFSQAYGYTF. The CDR3 bases are TGTGCCAGCAGCTTAGCGTTTTCACAGGCATATGGCTACACCTTC.

This clonotype was picked up a small number of times. The CDR3 here is CASSLAPLNEQFF. In DNA, the CDR3 is TGTGCCAGCAGCTTAGCTCCCCTCAATGAGCAGTTCTTC. V usage is TRBV7-8 and J usage is TRBJ2-1; D is unresolved. Germline CDR1 reads SGHVS; CDR2 reads FQNEAQ. The germline V and J ends were trimmed by 0 bases and 6 bases, with 6 bases remaining between them. This CDR3 spans 13 amino acids.

J is TRBJ1-2 and V is TRBV25-1; 10 bases align to TRBD1. CDR1 and CDR2 from the germline V gene are MGHDK and SYGVNS. The CDR3 consists of 18 residues. The trim removed 5 bases at V and 2 bases at J, leaving 14 bases unmatched. The CDR3 loop is CASSSHFLGTGDNYGYTF. The CDR3 DNA reads as TGTGCCAGCAGTTCCCATTTTCTTGGGACAGGGGACAACTATGGCTACACCTTC.

V gene TRBV20-1 combines with J gene TRBJ2-1, with 13 bases fitting TRBD2. The CDR3 runs to 14 residues. Losses at the gene ends were 3 bases for V and 9 bases for J; bases not matched to a gene: 5. Germline CDR1 and CDR2: DFQATT and SNEGSKA (reference sequence). The CDR3 protein is CSASPGLAGLEQFF. The CDR3 nucleotides are TGCAGTGCTAGTCCGGGACTAGCGGGACTTGAGCAGTTCTTC.

Only a few counts were recorded for this clonotype. The chain employs TRBV5-1 and TRBJ1-2, with D hard to call. The germline V gene has CDR1 SGHRS and CDR2 YFSETQ. V shed 4 bases and J shed 5 bases, with 15 bases lying between them. The CDR3 has 14 residues. CDR3: CASSGSAIAYGYTF. CDR3 in DNA: TGCGCCAGCAGCGGGTCCGCCATAGCTTATGGCTACACCTTC.

This clonotype turned up a few times. This chain uses TRBV12-3 or TRBV12-4 with TRBJ2-3, with 9 positions matching TRBD1. V shed 4 bases and J 4 bases; nucleotides not matched to a gene: 6. The CDR3 has 15 amino acids. The CDR3 sequence: CASSSGTGRPDTQYF. CDR3 coding DNA: TGTGCCAGCAGTTCCGGGACAGGGAGGCCAGATACGCAGTATTTT.

The chain is built from TRBV19 and TRBJ1-5; perhaps TRBD1 as D (6 bases). Germline V gene lookup returns CDR1 LNHDA and CDR2 SQIVND (reference sequence). The CDR3 loop spans 15 amino acids. V was pared by 3 bases and J by 0 bases, with 9 bases between. This CDR3 is CASSIYRDSNQPQHF. The CDR3 nucleotides are TGTGCCAGTAGTATCTACAGGGATAGCAATCAGCCCCAGCATTTT.

V and J are TRBV15 and TRBJ2-3; D gene unclear. The CDR3 consists of 15 residues. Per the germline V gene, CDR1 is LNHNV and CDR2 is YYDKDF (reference sequence). V shed 1 base and J shed 4 bases, with 12 bases lying between them. This chain's CDR3 is CATSRAQAAADTQYF. DNA of the CDR3: TGTGCCACCAGCAGAGCGCAGGCAGCCGCAGATACGCAGTATTTT.

In its sample, this clonotype was seen a few times. The rearrangement joins TRBV5-1 to TRBJ2-7, with D perhaps matching TRBD2 (6 bases). The CDR3 covers 14 residues. CDR1 SGHRS and CDR2 YFSETQ come from the germline V gene. Trimming pared 0 bases from V and 3 bases from J, leaving 10 bases between. The CDR3 nucleotides read TGCGCCAGCAGCTTGGGCGGGACTTTCTACGAGCAGTACTTC. This gives the protein CASSLGGTFYEQYF. Drawing the rest from reference TRBV5-1 and TRBJ2-7, the complete variable domain is KAGVTQTPRYLIKTRGQQVTLSCSPISGHRSVSWYQQTPGQGLQFLFEYFSETQRNKGNFPGRFSGRQFSNSRSEMNVSTLELGDSALYLCASSLGGTFYEQYFGPGTRLTVT.

This sequence joins TRBV11-2 and TRBJ1-2; TRBD1 agrees at 9 bases. Germline assignment: CDR1 SGHAT and CDR2 FQNNGV. This CDR3 spans 15 amino acids. Unmatched junction bases numbered 7, after V lost 5 bases and J lost 3 bases. CDR3 sequence reads: CASSPRRQGDYGYTF. In nucleotides, the CDR3 is TGTGCCAGCAGCCCGCGCCGACAGGGGGACTATGGCTACACCTTC. Full variable domain (missing parts from reference TRBV11-2 and TRBJ1-2): EAGVAQSPRYKIIEKRQSVAFWCNPISGHATLYWYQQILGQGPKLLIQFQNNGVVDDSQLPKDRFSAERLKGVDSTLKIQPAKLEDSAVYLCASSPRRQGDYGYTFGSGTRLTVV.

This clonotype came up a few times. This chain connects TRBV6-5 to TRBJ2-3, with a tentative D call TRBD2 (5 bases). Germline CDR1 and CDR2: MNHEY and SVGAGI. The CDR3 is 15 amino acids. V was clipped by 0 bases and J by 2 bases, with 9 bases between them. For the CDR3, the DNA is TGTGCCAGCAGTTACTCGACCGGGATCACAGATACGCAGTATTTT. Protein product: CASSYSTGITDTQYF.

This clonotype was seen repeatedly, ten times or more. The J gene is TRBJ2-1, the V gene TRBV29-1; a weak D match, TRBD2 (5 bases). V gave up 7 bases and J gave up 12 bases, with 16 bases separating them. The germline CDR1 and CDR2 sequences are SQVTM and ANQGSEA. This CDR3 has 11 amino acids. The CDR3 sequence is CSAGSNDAQFF. In nucleotides, the CDR3 is TGCAGCGCTGGGAGTAATGATGCGCAGTTCTTC.

For the CDR3, the DNA is TGTGCCAGCAGTCCTAGCGGGGGGGAGCATCGTGAGACCCAGTACTTC. It codes for CASSPSGGEHRETQYF. This chain connects TRBV12-3 or TRBV12-4 to TRBJ2-5, with 12 bases fitting TRBD2. Trimming took 5 bases from V and 5 from J; bases not matched to a gene: 9. This CDR3 has 16 amino acids.

This clonotype was seen a handful of times. This rearrangement joins TRBV9 to TRBJ1-5; D is unresolved. Per germline, CDR1 SGDLS and CDR2 YYNGEE. The CDR3 has 14 residues. Trimming stripped 4 bases from V and 6 bases from J, with 14 bases between. CDR3 loop: CASSPDSGFQPQHF. Here the CDR3 DNA reads TGTGCCAGCAGCCCCGATTCAGGATTTCAGCCCCAGCATTTT. The whole variable domain, remainder taken from reference TRBV9 and TRBJ1-5, is DSGVTQTPKHLITATGQRVTLRCSPRSGDLSVYWYQQSLDQGLQFLIQYYNGEERAKGNILERFSAQQFPDLHSELNLSSLELGDSALYFCASSPDSGFQPQHFGDGTRLSIL.

The table lists this clonotype with a few counts. V is TRBV12-3 or TRBV12-4 and J is TRBJ2-7; D not certain. This CDR3 has 13 amino acids. The V and J ends lost 3 bases and 3 bases respectively, with 9 bases between them. CDR3 in amino acids: CASSFLKIYEQYF. In DNA form, the CDR3 reads TGTGCCAGCAGTTTTCTAAAAATCTACGAGCAGTACTTC.

This clonotype occurred a few times. The chain links TRBV7-3 to TRBJ2-7; 8 bases are a match to TRBD1. The CDR3 spans 15 residues. Germline loops: CDR1 SGHTA, CDR2 FQGTGA. Germline trimming cut 2 bases from V and 4 bases from J; bases unmatched to any gene: 7. CDR3: CASSLGGQDSYEQYF. The CDR3 coding sequence is TGTGCCAGCAGCTTAGGGGGACAGGATTCTTACGAGCAGTACTTC.